The 10 T cell receptor beta chains in this list originate from one sample, sequenced in a study of T-cell memory formation after mild COVID-19. One entry per CDR3 protein results from TCRdb running MiXCR on the 5' RACE reads. The table has tens of thousands of distinct CDR3 sequences, less than 9.5% seen once. Sequences were obtained from PBMCs or a T cell subset sorted from them (not recorded which). The receptor source for this set is an adult woman who had mild COVID-19 (a few samples of this study predate the infection). Cell type and time point are not known.

The chain uses TRBV6-5 and TRBJ2-3, with 8 bases that match TRBD1. The V and J ends lost 5 bases and 2 bases, in that order; junction bases with no gene match: 9. Germline V lookup: CDR1 MNHEY, CDR2 SVGAGI. CDR3 length: 16 amino acids. CDR3 sequence (DNA): TGTGCCAGCAGTAAGTCCGGGACAGGACCCACAGATACGCAGTATTTT. It translates to CASSKSGTGPTDTQYF.

This chain links TRBV16 with TRBJ1-1, with D unresolved. From germline, CDR1 is KGHSY and CDR2 FQNENV. The CDR3 is 13 amino acids. V was shortened by 6 bases and J by 4 bases, with 12 bases between the two germline ends. The DNA for the CDR3 is TGTGCCAGCAGTCAAGACCGGGCCACTGAAGCTTTCTTT. Translated: CASSQDRATEAFF. Using reference TRBV16 and TRBJ1-1 for the parts outside the CDR3, the full variable domain is GEEVAQTPKHLVRGEGQKAKLYCAPIKGHSYVFWYQQVLKNEFKFLISFQNENVFDETGMPKERFSAKCLPNSPCSLEIQATKLEDSAVYFCASSQDRATEAFFGQGTRLTVV.

There are a few counts of this clonotype. V gene TRBV5-1 combines with J gene TRBJ2-1, with 14 nucleotides matching TRBD2. V dropped 7 bases and J dropped 9; count of bases not matched to a gene: 9. CDR1 is SGHRS and CDR2 is YFSETQ in the germline V gene. The CDR3 length is 15 residues. For the CDR3, the DNA is TGCGCCAGCCGAATGGGACTAGCGGGAGCTGGTGAGCAGTTCTTC. Protein product: CASRMGLAGAGEQFF.

This clonotype was found many times. J is TRBJ2-3 and V is TRBV5-6; 14 bases are a match to TRBD2. Germline CDR1 SGHDT, CDR2 YYEEEE. Unmatched junction bases numbered 3, after V lost 2 bases and J lost 4 bases. The length of the CDR3 is 16 residues. CDR3 residues: CASSFGLAGGADTQYF. The CDR3 nucleotides read TGTGCCAGCAGCTTTGGACTAGCGGGAGGAGCAGATACGCAGTATTTT.

In this sample, this clonotype turned up a few times. The chain joins TRBV9 to TRBJ2-1; the D is unclear. The V end lost 4 bases, the J end lost 7 bases, and 18 bases lay between the germline ends. This CDR3 comprises 15 residues. Germline values: CDR1 SGDLS, CDR2 YYNGEE. DNA for the CDR3: TGTGCCAGCAGCCCCCGTGTGGTCCCGCGGAATGAGCAGTTCTTC. Its translation: CASSPRVVPRNEQFF.

This clonotype turned up a few times. The genes are TRBV29-1 and TRBJ1-2, with D unresolved. This CDR3 is 13 amino acids long. V lost 4 bases and J lost 0, with 9 bases in between. Germline CDR1 is SQVTM and CDR2 is ANQGSEA. This chain's CDR3 is CSVAAPANYGYTF. CDR3 in DNA: TGCAGCGTTGCCGCTCCAGCTAACTATGGCTACACCTTC.

The rearrangement uses TRBV4-1 and TRBJ2-3; maybe TRBD2 (6 bases). The length of the CDR3 is 17 residues. The V gene lost 4 bases and the J gene lost 4 bases, with 21 bases spanning the gap. Germline values: CDR1 MGHRA, CDR2 YSYEKL. The CDR3, as DNA: TGCGCCAGCAGCCCGAGGGATCGGGGGTTAGACCCAGATACGCAGTATTTT. Translated: CASSPRDRGLDPDTQYF.

V and J are TRBV4-3 and TRBJ2-3; 8 positions agree with TRBD1. Germline CDR1 and CDR2: LGHNA and YSLEER. The CDR3 loop spans 16 amino acids. V lost 3 bases to trimming and J lost 4 bases; unmatched junction nucleotides: 9. The CDR3 sequence: CASSQKDREGPDTQYF. In DNA form, the CDR3 reads TGCGCCAGCAGCCAGAAGGACAGGGAAGGCCCAGATACGCAGTATTTT.

This clonotype was counted ten times or more. The chain links TRBV12-3 or TRBV12-4 to TRBJ2-1, with 9 positions matching TRBD2. The CDR3 has 16 residues. Trimming removed 3 bases from V and 4 bases from J; junction bases left unmatched: 7. CDR3 nucleotide sequence: TGTGCCAGCAGTTTTTTCCTTAGCGGGGGTTACAATGAGCAGTTCTTC. The encoded protein is CASSFFLSGGYNEQFF.

This clonotype was detected a few times. The V call is TRBV7-2, the J call TRBJ2-1, with 11 bases matching TRBD2. This CDR3 is 17 amino acids long. The J segment lost 7 bases and the V segment lost 1 base, leaving 9 bases of the junction unmatched. CDR1 is SGHTA, CDR2 FQGNSA, per germline. The CDR3 sequence: CASSLDFVAGGQNEQFF. CDR3 bases: TGTGCCAGCAGCTTAGATTTCGTAGCGGGGGGGCAAAATGAGCAGTTCTTC.